This paragraph reports one TCR beta chain. The specificity of this receptor is unknown. Base qualities are missing; no much larger clone stands one base away. These data belong to a study of T-cell reconstitution after alpha-beta-depleted transplantation in children listed by TCRdb under 2016. A note on the overall study: The study quantitatively tracked T-cell immune reconstitution after TCRalphabeta/CD19-depleted allogeneic hematopoietic cell transplantation in children using TCR repertoire profiling.

What the authors observed across the whole study: The frequencies of hyperexpanded clones fell over the following months, and after one year, T-cell counts and TCRbeta diversity were mostly attributed to newly produced T cells. Apparently early alphabetaT-cell count recovery about two months after transplant reportedly relied on only several hundred rapidly expanded clones derived from non-depleted graft cells. In some patients, the high TCRbeta diversity seen at day 60 was put down to recipient T cells and intrathymic progenitors that had survived conditioning.

Libraries were prepared through PCR. Sequenced using an Illumina HiSeq 2500. TCR library preparation used molecular barcoding, with unique molecular identifiers applied to normalize quantification of the TCRbeta repertoire. TCRdb took the public reads, trimmed them with fastp at Q25, ran MiXCR for clone calling and kept in-frame beta chains. For every CDR3 protein sequence, its rows merge into one entry that carries the most common genes and DNA. The sample table contains almost 500,000 distinct CDR3 sequences; only one count was recorded for roughly a tenth of them. The top ten clones comprise 2% to 2.5% of the sample. V loses 3 bases, J loses 1 base, and the germline ends lie 13 bases apart. Sequences LNHDA (CDR1) and SQIVND (CDR2) are obtained from the germline V gene (reference sequence). From the cysteine up to the phenylalanine, the CDR3 has a length of 16 residues. Only the CDR3 DNA stays, 48 bases, in frame from base 1.

Per the publication, the treatment or condition label means: allogeneic hematopoietic cell transplantation with graft depleted of TCRalphabeta T cells and CD19 B cells. Transplant recipients were children who received TCRalphabeta/CD19-depleted allogeneic hematopoietic cell grafts. This TCR was sampled from a child aged 2 to 10 with inherited bone marrow failure, due to receive a stem cell transplant. The chain employs TRBV19 and TRBJ1-5; a confident D gene designation cannot be given. Source: PBMCs, taken before TCRalphabeta/CD19-depleted stem cell transplant. The CDR3 reads CASSIGPVWSNQPQHF. In nucleotide form, the sequence is TGTGCCAGTAGTATCGGGCCGGTCTGGAGCAATCAGCCCCAGCATTTT.